These 25 T cell receptor beta chains share one sample of origin, sequenced in a study of PD-1 blockade in classical Hodgkin lymphoma. Clones were sequenced by immunoSEQ multiplex PCR, and TCRdb holds only the in-frame ones, with some missing. The sample includes 35,000 to 45,000 clones, 85% to 90% of them seen just once. All patients experienced relapse after autologous stem cell transplantation, and brentuximab vedotin exposure was variable. This material consisted of peripheral blood mononuclear cells (PBMCs), taken before the second cycle of nivolumab. The source of these receptors is a human donor with classical Hodgkin lymphoma.

The rearrangement joins TRBV7-9 to TRBJ2-3, with D possibly matching TRBD2 (5 bases). The CDR3 contains 15 residues. Trimming removed 5 bases at V and 2 bases at J, with 14 bases between. Per the germline V gene, CDR1 is SEHNR and CDR2 is FQNEAQ (reference sequence). The CDR3 bases are TGTGCCAGCAGCCCCCGAACTAGTCCCACAGATACGCAGTATTTT. Translated: CASSPRTSPTDTQYF.

The rearrangement uses TRBV29-1 and TRBJ1-2, with TRBD1 as a possible D gene (6 bases). V lost 5 bases to trimming and J lost 2 bases, with 18 bases between them. Germline assignment: CDR1 SQVTM and CDR2 ANQGSEA. The CDR3 runs to 15 residues. The CDR3 region is CSVPIHGGANYGYTF. The CDR3 DNA reads as TGCAGCGTTCCCATCCACGGGGGCGCGAACTATGGCTACACCTTC. Filled out from reference TRBV29-1 and TRBJ1-2, the complete variable domain reads SAVISQKPSRDICQRGTSLTIQCQVDSQVTMMFWYRQQPGQSLTLIATANQGSEATYESGFVIDKFPISRPNLTFSTLTVSNMSPEDSSIYLCSVPIHGGANYGYTFGSGTRLTVV.

The chain employs TRBV7-9 and TRBJ1-3, with D unresolved. Trimming shortened V by 1 base and J by 3 bases, and 10 bases separated the two germline ends. The CDR3 sequence is 15 residues long. Germline V CDR1 and CDR2: SEHNR, FQNEAQ (reference sequence). The CDR3 region is CASSLGDWGGNTIYF. CDR3 DNA sequence: TGTGCCAGCAGCTTAGGGGATTGGGGTGGAAACACCATATATTTT.

The J gene is TRBJ1-2, the V gene TRBV19; TRBD1 agrees at 9 bases. Unmatched junction bases numbered 12, after V lost 9 bases and J lost 4 bases. The CDR3 has 15 residues. Germline lookup yields CDR1 LNHDA and CDR2 SQIVND (reference sequence). The DNA for the CDR3 is TGTGCCAGCAATAGAGGGACAGGGTTTTTCTATGGCTACACCTTC. The encoded protein is CASNRGTGFFYGYTF.

The chain joins TRBV6-1 to TRBJ2-7, with 7 bases that match TRBD1. Germline V gene lookup returns CDR1 MNHNS and CDR2 SASEGT. The CDR3 runs to 14 residues. J was trimmed by 5 bases and V by 2 bases; bases with no gene match: 6. CDR3 amino acids: CASSELGTANEQYF. CDR3 nucleotides: TGTGCCAGCAGTGAACTCGGGACAGCTAACGAGCAGTACTTC.

This chain connects TRBV5-1 to TRBJ2-5; 8 bases are shared with TRBD2. The J call could be wrong; TRBJ2-7 is a better fit for the DNA end. Germline V CDR1 and CDR2: SGHRS, YFSETQ. The CDR3 consists of 15 residues. Written as DNA, the CDR3 is TGCGCCAGCAGCTTTGGAGCGGGAGACTCCTACGAGCAGTACTTC. Translating it yields CASSFGAGDSYEQYF.

This chain joins TRBV2 and TRBJ1-2, with D uncertain. The CDR3 totals 12 residues. Trimming removed 8 bases at V and 4 bases at J, with 11 bases between. CDR1 SNHLY and CDR2 FYNNEI come from the germline V gene. The CDR3 DNA sequence: TGTGCCAGCGGGCGGACCTTCTATGGCTACACCTTC. Protein product: CASGRTFYGYTF.

The genes are TRBV30 and TRBJ2-1; D possibly matches TRBD1 or TRBD2 (6 bases each). The V end lost 6 bases, the J end lost 9 bases, and 21 bases lay between the germline ends. The CDR3 runs to 14 residues. Germline CDR1 is GTSNPN and CDR2 is SVGIG (reference sequence). CDR3 nucleotide sequence: TGTGCCTGCCAAGTGTCTAGCGAGGGGGTTGAGCAGTTCTTC. Translating gives CACQVSSEGVEQFF.

The V gene is TRBV2, the J gene TRBJ2-7, with 8 nucleotides matching TRBD2. The V and J ends lost 3 bases and 5 bases, in that order; junction bases with no gene match: 6. Germline loops: CDR1 SNHLY, CDR2 FYNNEI. The CDR3 is made up of 14 amino acids. CDR3 nucleotides: TGTGCCAGCAGTGACGCGGGACTAGTTGACGAGCAGTACTTC. It translates to CASSDAGLVDEQYF.

The chain links TRBV9 to TRBJ2-1; D possibly corresponds to TRBD2 (6 bases). Germline assignment: CDR1 SGDLS and CDR2 YYNGEE. This CDR3 has 14 residues. V gave up 0 bases and J gave up 6 bases, with 10 bases separating them. Here the CDR3 DNA reads TGTGCCAGCAGCGTAGGCGGGAAGGGCAATGAGCAGTTCTTC. Its translation is CASSVGGKGNEQFF.

Regarding this clone: The junction departs from germline at one end; a sequencing error may be responsible. The chain carries TRBV7-7 and TRBJ2-1; 11 bases agree with TRBD2. Germline V gene data show CDR1 as SSHAT and CDR2 as FNYEAQ (reference sequence). The CDR3 is 15 residues long. The CDR3 spells CASSLGLAENNEQFF. In DNA, the CDR3 is TGTGCTAGCAGCTTGGGACTAGCGGAGAACAATGAGCAGTTCTTC. Drawing the rest from reference TRBV7-7 and TRBJ2-1, the complete variable domain is GAGVSQSPRYKVTKRGQDVTLRCDPISSHATLYWYQQALGQGPEFLTYFNYEAQPDKSGLPSDRFSAERPEGSISTLTIQRTEQRDSAMYRCASSLGLAENNEQFFGPGTRLTVL.

A single count supports this clone. The chain links TRBV6-5 to TRBJ1-2; D not certain. The CDR3 loop spans 12 amino acids. From germline, CDR1 is MNHEY and CDR2 SVGAGI. V was pared by 6 bases and J by 4 bases, with 9 bases between. The CDR3 sequence: CASSTSTYGYTF. CDR3 nucleotide sequence: TGTGCCAGCAGCACCAGCACCTATGGCTACACCTTC.

The V gene is TRBV27, the J gene TRBJ1-3; D unresolved. Deletions cut 4 bases from V and 0 bases from J, with 10 bases between. The CDR3 sequence is 15 residues long. Germline V gives CDR1 MNHEY, CDR2 SMNVEV (reference sequence). CDR3 nucleotide sequence: TGTGCCAGCAGTTCGATACCCCTCTCTGGAAACACCATATATTTT. Protein sequence: CASSSIPLSGNTIYF.

The gene calls are TRBV27 and TRBJ2-1; 11 bases fit TRBD2. Germline V gene lookup returns CDR1 MNHEY and CDR2 SMNVEV (reference sequence). This CDR3 comprises 20 residues. The J segment lost 0 bases and the V segment lost 5 bases, leaving 15 bases of the junction unmatched. This CDR3 is CASSRAGTSGQTSSYNEQFF. In DNA form, the CDR3 reads TGTGCCAGCAGTCGAGCCGGGACTAGCGGTCAAACGAGCTCCTACAATGAGCAGTTCTTC.

This chain links TRBV5-1 with TRBJ2-5; tentatively, D is TRBD2 (5 bases). The germline V and J ends were trimmed by 4 bases and 1 base, with 14 bases remaining between them. CDR3 length: 15 residues. CDR1 is SGHRS and CDR2 is YFSETQ in the germline V gene. CDR3: CASSLGRGLQETQYF. Here the CDR3 DNA reads TGCGCCAGCAGCCTAGGGAGAGGACTCCAAGAGACCCAGTACTTC. Drawing the rest from reference TRBV5-1 and TRBJ2-5, the complete variable domain is KAGVTQTPRYLIKTRGQQVTLSCSPISGHRSVSWYQQTPGQGLQFLFEYFSETQRNKGNFPGRFSGRQFSNSRSEMNVSTLELGDSALYLCASSLGRGLQETQYFGPGTRLLVL.

This rearrangement joins TRBV6-4 to TRBJ1-5; tentative D call: TRBD1 (6 bases). The CDR3 length is 17 residues. Looked up from germline, CDR1 is MRHNA and CDR2 is SNTAGT. The V gene lost 6 bases and the J gene lost 3 bases, with 21 bases spanning the gap. This CDR3 reads CASRASGAQRLNQPQHF. CDR3 nucleotides: TGTGCCAGCAGGGCATCGGGGGCGCAGCGTCTCAATCAGCCCCAGCATTTT.

V is TRBV19 and J is TRBJ1-2, with D unclear. Trimming removed 0 bases from V and 8 bases from J, with 10 bases in between. The germline gives CDR1 LNHDA, CDR2 SQIVND (reference sequence). The CDR3 runs 13 residues. The CDR3 DNA is TGTGCCAGTAGTATAGACCCTAGGGCAGGCTACACCTTC. Encoded protein: CASSIDPRAGYTF.

The rearrangement joins TRBV2 to TRBJ1-5; no clear D gene. The V end lost 5 bases, the J end lost 2 bases, and 10 bases lay between the germline ends. The CDR3 has 14 residues. Germline V gene lookup returns CDR1 SNHLY and CDR2 FYNNEI. The DNA of the CDR3 is TGTGCCAGCAGTTCCGGTGGGGGCAATCAGCCCCAGCATTTT. Its translation: CASSSGGGNQPQHF. Looking up the rest from reference TRBV2 and TRBJ1-5 gives the full variable domain: EPEVTQTPSHQVTQMGQEVILRCVPISNHLYFYWYRQILGQKVEFLVSFYNNEISEKSEIFDDQFSVERPDGSNFTLKIRSTKLEDSAMYFCASSSGGGNQPQHFGDGTRLSIL.

The chain joins TRBV6-5 to TRBJ2-3, with 9 bases lining up with TRBD1. The V segment lost 6 bases and the J segment 6 bases; nucleotides outside the gene matches: 10. The CDR3 consists of 15 residues. Germline loops: CDR1 MNHEY, CDR2 SVGAGI. The CDR3 DNA sequence: TGTGCCAGCAGGCCGACCGGGACAGGGTGGGATACGCAGTATTTT. Translating gives CASRPTGTGWDTQYF.

DNA of the CDR3: TGCGCCAGCATAGGACCGGGCGCCGTGGATGAGCAGTTCTTC. It yields the protein CASIGPGAVDEQFF. The chain combines TRBV5-1 with TRBJ2-1; D unclear. V lost 6 bases and J 8 bases, leaving 18 bases between the germline ends. CDR1 and CDR2 from the germline V gene are SGHRS and YFSETQ. The CDR3 is 14 residues long. The full variable domain, its missing parts supplied by reference TRBV5-1 and TRBJ2-1, is KAGVTQTPRYLIKTRGQQVTLSCSPISGHRSVSWYQQTPGQGLQFLFEYFSETQRNKGNFPGRFSGRQFSNSRSEMNVSTLELGDSALYLCASIGPGAVDEQFFGPGTRLTVL.

V and J are TRBV6-4 and TRBJ2-3; the match to TRBD2 covers 11 bases. There are 14 residues in the CDR3. After removal of 2 bases from V and 5 bases from J, the junction contained 0 bases not matched to a gene. Germline-derived CDR1 and CDR2 are MRHNA and SNTAGT. Written as DNA, the CDR3 is TGTGCCAGCAGTGACCTAGCGGGAGGAGATACGCAGTATTTT. Translated, it gives CASSDLAGGDTQYF.

This clone showed up just once. V usage is TRBV13 and J usage is TRBJ2-5; 7 nucleotides match TRBD1. The CDR3 is 14 residues long. Germline V CDR1 and CDR2: PRHDT, FYEKMQ (reference sequence). V dropped 10 bases and J dropped 0; count of bases not matched to a gene: 8. This CDR3 is CAIPKQGNQETQYF. The CDR3 region has the DNA TGTGCCATCCCGAAACAGGGGAACCAAGAGACCCAGTACTTC.

The chain couples TRBV28 to TRBJ2-3, with 8 bases identical to TRBD2. Germline CDR1 MDHEN, CDR2 SYDVKM. J gave up 6 bases and V 5 bases, and 16 bases lay outside the gene matches. The CDR3 contains 17 residues. CDR3 DNA: TGTGCCAGCAGTCATCCCTCCGGGACTAGTTGGACTGATACGCAGTATTTT. It yields the protein CASSHPSGTSWTDTQYF. Variable domain in full (rest from reference TRBV28 and TRBJ2-3): DVKVTQSSRYLVKRTGEKVFLECVQDMDHENMFWYRQDPGLGLRLIYFSYDVKMKEKGDIPEGYSVSREKKERFSLILESASTNQTSMYLCASSHPSGTSWTDTQYFGPGTRLTVL.

This clone was recorded only once. The chain couples TRBV2 to TRBJ2-7; 7 nucleotides agree with TRBD1. Germline V gene sequence: CDR1 SNHLY, CDR2 FYNNEI. Trimming took 4 bases from V and 6 from J; bases not matched to a gene: 9. The CDR3 consists of 14 residues. CDR3 nucleotide sequence: TGTGCCAGCAGTGTCCGACAGGGATTGGGCGAGCAGTACTTC. This translates into CASSVRQGLGEQYF.

The chain carries TRBV19 and TRBJ2-7, with 8 bases lining up with TRBD2. CDR1 is LNHDA, CDR2 SQIVND, per germline (reference sequence). The trim removed 3 bases at V and 0 bases at J, leaving 10 bases unmatched. This CDR3 contains 17 residues. The CDR3 nucleotides read TGTGCCAGTAGTATTACCGCCGCGGGAGGCTACTCCTACGAGCAGTACTTC. Its protein is CASSITAAGGYSYEQYF.